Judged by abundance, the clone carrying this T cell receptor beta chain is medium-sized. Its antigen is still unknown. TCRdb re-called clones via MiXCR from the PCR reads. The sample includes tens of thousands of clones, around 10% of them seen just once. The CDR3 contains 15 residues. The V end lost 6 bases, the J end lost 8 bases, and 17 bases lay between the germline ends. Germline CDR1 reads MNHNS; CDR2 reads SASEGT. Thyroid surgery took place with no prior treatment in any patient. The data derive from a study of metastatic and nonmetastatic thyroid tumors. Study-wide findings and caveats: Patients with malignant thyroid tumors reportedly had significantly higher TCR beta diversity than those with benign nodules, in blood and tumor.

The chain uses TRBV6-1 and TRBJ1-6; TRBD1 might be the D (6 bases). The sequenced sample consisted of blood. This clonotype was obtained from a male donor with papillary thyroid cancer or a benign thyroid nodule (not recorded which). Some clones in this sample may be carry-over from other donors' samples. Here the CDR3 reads CASSPRGGAYSPLHF. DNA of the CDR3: TGTGCCAGCAGCCCCAGAGGGGGGGCGTATTCACCCCTCCACTTT.